This TCR beta chain comes out of a study of CD8 T cells in Susac syndrome. RNA amounts of about 0.5 to 1 ug underwent reverse transcription with random hexamers. TCRdb re-analysed the immunoSEQ multiplex PCR reads in MiXCR, keeping a single row per CDR3 protein. The profile shows approximately 130,000 distinct CDR3 sequences, approximately 90% of them singletons. V was cut by 1 base and J by 4 bases, with 13 bases left in between. Germline values: CDR1 LGHNA, CDR2 YSLEER. The CDR3 covers 16 residues. The V gene is TRBV4-3, the J gene TRBJ2-2; no definite D call. Sequenced input: CD8+ T cells from PBMCs. This clonotype originated in a human donor with multiple sclerosis. Written as DNA, the CDR3 is TGCGCCAGCAGCCAAGTATGGCGGAGTAGCACCGGGGAGCTGTTTTTT. This gives the protein CASSQVWRSSTGELFF.